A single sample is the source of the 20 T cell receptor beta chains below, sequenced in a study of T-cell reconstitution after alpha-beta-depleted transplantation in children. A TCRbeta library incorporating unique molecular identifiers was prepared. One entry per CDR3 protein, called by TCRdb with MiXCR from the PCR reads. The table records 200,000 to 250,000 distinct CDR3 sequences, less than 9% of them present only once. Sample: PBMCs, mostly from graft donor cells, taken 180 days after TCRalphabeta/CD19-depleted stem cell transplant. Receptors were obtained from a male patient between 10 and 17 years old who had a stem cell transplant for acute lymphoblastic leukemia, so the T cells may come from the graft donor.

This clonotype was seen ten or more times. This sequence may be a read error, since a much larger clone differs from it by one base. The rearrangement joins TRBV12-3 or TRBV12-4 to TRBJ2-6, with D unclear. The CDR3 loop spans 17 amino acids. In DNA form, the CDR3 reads TGTCCCAGCAGTTTACGCCTTCACCTCTCTGGGGCCAACGTCCTGACTTTC. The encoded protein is CPSSLRLHLSGANVLTF.

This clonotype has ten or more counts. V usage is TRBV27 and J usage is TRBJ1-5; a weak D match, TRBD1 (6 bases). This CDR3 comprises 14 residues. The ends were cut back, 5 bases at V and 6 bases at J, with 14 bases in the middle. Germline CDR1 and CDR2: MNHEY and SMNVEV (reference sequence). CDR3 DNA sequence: TGTGCCAGCAGTGTGCGGGGGCCTAGTCAGCCCCAGCATTTT. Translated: CASSVRGPSQPQHF.

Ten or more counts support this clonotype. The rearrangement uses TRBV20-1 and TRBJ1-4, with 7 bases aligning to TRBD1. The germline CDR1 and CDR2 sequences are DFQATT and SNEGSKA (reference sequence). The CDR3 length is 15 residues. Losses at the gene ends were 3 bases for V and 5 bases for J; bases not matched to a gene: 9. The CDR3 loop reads CSARAPQGLNEKLFF. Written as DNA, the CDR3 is TGCAGTGCTAGGGCCCCACAGGGGCTGAATGAAAAACTGTTTTTT.

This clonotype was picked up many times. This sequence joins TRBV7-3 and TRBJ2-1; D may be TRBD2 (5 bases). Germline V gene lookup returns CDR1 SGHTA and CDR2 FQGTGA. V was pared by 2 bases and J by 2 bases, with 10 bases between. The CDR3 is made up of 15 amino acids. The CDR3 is CASSLQSGPYNEQFF. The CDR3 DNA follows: TGTGCCAGCAGCTTACAAAGCGGCCCCTACAATGAGCAGTTCTTC.

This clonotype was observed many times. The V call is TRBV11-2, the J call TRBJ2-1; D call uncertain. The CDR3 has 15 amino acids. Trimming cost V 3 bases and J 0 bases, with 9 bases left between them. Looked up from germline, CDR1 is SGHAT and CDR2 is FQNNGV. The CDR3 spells CASSLRNSSYNEQFF. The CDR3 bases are TGTGCCAGCAGCTTGAGAAACAGCTCCTACAATGAGCAGTTCTTC.

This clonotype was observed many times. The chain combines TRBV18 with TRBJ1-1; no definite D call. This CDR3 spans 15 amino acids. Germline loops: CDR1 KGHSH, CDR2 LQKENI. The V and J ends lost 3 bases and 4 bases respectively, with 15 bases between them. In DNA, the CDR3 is TGTGCCAGCTCACCGAGGACGGGCGAAGGCACTGAAGCTTTCTTT. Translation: CASSPRTGEGTEAFF.

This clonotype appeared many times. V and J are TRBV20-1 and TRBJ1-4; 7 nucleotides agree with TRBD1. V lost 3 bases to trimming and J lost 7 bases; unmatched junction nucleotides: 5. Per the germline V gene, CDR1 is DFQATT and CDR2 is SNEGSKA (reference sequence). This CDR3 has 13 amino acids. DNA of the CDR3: TGCAGTGCTAGCAGGGGGATCGCTGAAAAACTGTTTTTT. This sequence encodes CSASRGIAEKLFF.

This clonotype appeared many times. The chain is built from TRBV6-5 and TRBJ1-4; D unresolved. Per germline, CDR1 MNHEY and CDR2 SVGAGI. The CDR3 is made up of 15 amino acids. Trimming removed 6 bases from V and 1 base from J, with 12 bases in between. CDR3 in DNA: TGTGCCAGCAGGCCTGAAGGTAGAACTAATGAAAAACTGTTTTTT. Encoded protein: CASRPEGRTNEKLFF.

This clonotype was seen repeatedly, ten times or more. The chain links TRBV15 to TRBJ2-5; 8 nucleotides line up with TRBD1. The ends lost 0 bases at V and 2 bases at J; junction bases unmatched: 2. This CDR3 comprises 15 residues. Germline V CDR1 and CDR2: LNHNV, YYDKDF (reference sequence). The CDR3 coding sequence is TGTGCCACCAGCAGAGATTGGACAGGGCAAGAGACCCAGTACTTC. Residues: CATSRDWTGQETQYF.

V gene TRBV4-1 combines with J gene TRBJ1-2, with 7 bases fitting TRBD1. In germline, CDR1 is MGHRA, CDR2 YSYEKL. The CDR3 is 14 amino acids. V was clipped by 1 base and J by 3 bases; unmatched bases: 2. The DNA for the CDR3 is TGCGCCAGCAGCCAAGGGACAGGAGACTATGGCTACACCTTC. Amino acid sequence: CASSQGTGDYGYTF.

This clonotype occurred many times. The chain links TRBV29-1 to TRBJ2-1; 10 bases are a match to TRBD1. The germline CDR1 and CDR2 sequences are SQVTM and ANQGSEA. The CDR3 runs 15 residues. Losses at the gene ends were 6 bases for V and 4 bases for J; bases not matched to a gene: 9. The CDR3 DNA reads TGCAGCGTCCCACTCGACAGGGGGCCTTACAATGAGCAGTTCTTC. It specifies CSVPLDRGPYNEQFF.

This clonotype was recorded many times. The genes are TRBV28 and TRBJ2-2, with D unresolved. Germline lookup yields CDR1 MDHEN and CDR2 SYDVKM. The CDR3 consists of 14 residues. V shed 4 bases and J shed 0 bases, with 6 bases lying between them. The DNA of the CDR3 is TGTGCCAGCAGTTCTATGACGAACACCGGGGAGCTGTTTTTT. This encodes CASSSMTNTGELFF.

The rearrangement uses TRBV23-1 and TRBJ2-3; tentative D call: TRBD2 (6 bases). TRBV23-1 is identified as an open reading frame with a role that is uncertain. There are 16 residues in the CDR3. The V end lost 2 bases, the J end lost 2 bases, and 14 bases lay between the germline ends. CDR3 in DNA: TGCGCCAGCAGTCAAAGGGGAGGACCCTCCACAGATACGCAGTATTTT. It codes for CASSQRGGPSTDTQYF.

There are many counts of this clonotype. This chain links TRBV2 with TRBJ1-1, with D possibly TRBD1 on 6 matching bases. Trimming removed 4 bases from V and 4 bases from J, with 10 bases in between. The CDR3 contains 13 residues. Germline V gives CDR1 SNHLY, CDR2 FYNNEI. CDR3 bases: TGTGCCAGCAGTGTTCAACAGGGCACTGAAGCTTTCTTT. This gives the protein CASSVQQGTEAFF.

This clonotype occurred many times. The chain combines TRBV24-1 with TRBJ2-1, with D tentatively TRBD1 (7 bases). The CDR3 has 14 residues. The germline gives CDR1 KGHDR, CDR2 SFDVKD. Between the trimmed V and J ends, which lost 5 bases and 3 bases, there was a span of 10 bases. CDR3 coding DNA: TGTGCCACCAGTGGGAGGGGGCTCTACAATGAGCAGTTCTTC. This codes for CATSGRGLYNEQFF.

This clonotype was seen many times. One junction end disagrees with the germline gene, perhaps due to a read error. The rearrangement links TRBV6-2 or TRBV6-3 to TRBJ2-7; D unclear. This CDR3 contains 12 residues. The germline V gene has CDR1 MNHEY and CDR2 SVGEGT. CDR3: CASSYSGKLRVF. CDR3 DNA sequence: TGTGCCAGCAGTTACTCGGGGAAACTCCGAGTCTTC.

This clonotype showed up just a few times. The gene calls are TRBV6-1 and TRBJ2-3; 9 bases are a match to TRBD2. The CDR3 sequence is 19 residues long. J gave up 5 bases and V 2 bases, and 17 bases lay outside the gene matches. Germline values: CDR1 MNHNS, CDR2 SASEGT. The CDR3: CASSEWAHLYSGRKDTQYF. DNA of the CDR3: TGTGCCAGCAGTGAATGGGCCCACCTATATAGCGGGAGAAAAGATACGCAGTATTTT.

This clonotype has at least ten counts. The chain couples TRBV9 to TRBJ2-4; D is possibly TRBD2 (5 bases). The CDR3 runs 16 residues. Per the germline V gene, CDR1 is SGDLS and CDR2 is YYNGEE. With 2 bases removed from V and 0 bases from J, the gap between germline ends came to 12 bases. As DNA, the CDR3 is TGTGCCAGCAGCGTCTCAGGCGGAGGAGCCAAAAACATTCAGTACTTC. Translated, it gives CASSVSGGGAKNIQYF.

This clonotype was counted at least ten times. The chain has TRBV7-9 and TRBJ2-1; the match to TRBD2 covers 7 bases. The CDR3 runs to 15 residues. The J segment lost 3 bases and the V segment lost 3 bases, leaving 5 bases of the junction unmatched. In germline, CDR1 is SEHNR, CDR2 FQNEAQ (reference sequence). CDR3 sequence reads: CASSLAGTIYNEQFF. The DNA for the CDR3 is TGTGCCAGCAGCTTGGCTGGGACTATCTACAATGAGCAGTTCTTC.

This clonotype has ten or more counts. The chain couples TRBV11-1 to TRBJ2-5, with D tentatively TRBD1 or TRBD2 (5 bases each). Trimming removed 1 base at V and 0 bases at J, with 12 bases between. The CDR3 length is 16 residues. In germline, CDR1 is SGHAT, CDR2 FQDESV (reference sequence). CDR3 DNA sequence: TGTGCCAGCAGCTTAGAGGGACCCCCGTACCAAGAGACCCAGTACTTC. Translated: CASSLEGPPYQETQYF.